The 28 T cell receptor beta chains listed next were all sequenced from one sample in a study of shared clonotypes between healthy human individuals. The naive CD8 subset, CD45RO-negative cells positively selected for CCR7, excluded terminally differentiated effector memory CD45RA+ cells. Assay used: immunoSEQ multiplex PCR; TCRdb lists only in-frame clones, some missing. Among millions of clones listed, approximately 94% were seen once. The sequenced sample consisted of naive CD8+ T cells from PBMCs. Receptor source: a man younger than 35 in good health. Some clones in this sample may be carry-over from other donors' samples.

Concerning this clone: Other DNA sequences in this sample translate to the same CDR3. The chain combines TRBV27 with TRBJ2-6; D not resolved. The CDR3 has 14 residues. The germline V and J ends were trimmed by 0 bases and 4 bases, with 4 bases remaining between them. CDR1 and CDR2 from the germline V gene are MNHEY and SMNVEV (reference sequence). This CDR3 reads CASSLSTGANVLTF. The CDR3 region has the DNA TGTGCCAGCAGTTTATCGACCGGGGCCAACGTCCTGACTTTC.

The chain has TRBV5-1 and TRBJ2-6; 8 bases line up with TRBD1. Looked up from germline, CDR1 is SGHRS and CDR2 is YFSETQ. The V segment lost 4 bases and the J segment 1 base; nucleotides outside the gene matches: 4. This CDR3 has 16 residues. For the CDR3, the DNA is TGCGCCAGCAGCCAGGGACAGGATTCTGGGGCCAACGTCCTGACTTTC. Its protein is CASSQGQDSGANVLTF.

The chain combines TRBV11-2 with TRBJ2-3, with 7 bases matching TRBD2. The length of the CDR3 is 17 residues. The V and J ends lost 5 bases and 1 base, in that order; junction bases with no gene match: 12. Germline V gene lookup returns CDR1 SGHAT and CDR2 FQNNGV. CDR3 sequence: CASSRQPREPRTDTQYF. The CDR3 nucleotides read TGTGCCAGCAGCCGACAACCGCGGGAGCCGCGCACAGATACGCAGTATTTT.

The chain joins TRBV6-4 to TRBJ2-4; TRBD2 matches 12 bases. Trimming removed 5 bases from V and 0 bases from J; junction bases left unmatched: 11. The CDR3 has 19 amino acids. Germline V gene lookup returns CDR1 MRHNA and CDR2 SNTAGT. The CDR3 region is CASSTGLAGRFRAKNIQYF. For the CDR3, the DNA is TGTGCCAGCAGTACCGGACTAGCGGGACGATTTAGAGCCAAAAACATTCAGTACTTC.

The rearrangement links TRBV27 to TRBJ1-4; maybe TRBD1 (5 bases). The length of the CDR3 is 15 residues. V lost 4 bases and J 3 bases, leaving 12 bases between the germline ends. Germline assignment: CDR1 MNHEY and CDR2 SMNVEV (reference sequence). The CDR3 sequence is CASSYWGGANEKLFF. CDR3 in DNA: TGTGCCAGCAGTTATTGGGGGGGGGCTAATGAAAAACTGTTTTTT.

The chain links TRBV29-1 to TRBJ2-2, with TRBD2 identical over 7 bases. CDR1 and CDR2 from the germline V gene are SQVTM and ANQGSEA. Trimming took 4 bases from V and 0 from J; bases not matched to a gene: 2. The CDR3 extends over 14 amino acids. The CDR3 bases are TGCAGCGTTGTGCGGGAGTCGAACACCGGGGAGCTGTTTTTT. Residues: CSVVRESNTGELFF.

This clone was observed once. The CDR3 bases are TGTGCCAGCAGTTCCCCGGGGACAAACTATGGCTACACCTTC. As protein: CASSSPGTNYGYTF. The chain uses TRBV6-5 and TRBJ1-2; TRBD1 is a possible D gene (6 bases). Germline assignment: CDR1 MNHEY and CDR2 SVGAGI. This CDR3 has 14 amino acids. Trimming stripped 4 bases from V and 2 bases from J, with 11 bases between.

The chain carries TRBV6-5 and TRBJ2-1, with D unresolved. Germline CDR1 reads MNHEY; CDR2 reads SVGAGI. V dropped 2 bases and J dropped 10 bases, with 12 bases sitting between them. The CDR3 extends over 13 amino acids. The CDR3 sequence: CASSYGPASEQFF. The DNA for the CDR3 is TGTGCCAGCAGTTACGGGCCGGCGAGCGAGCAGTTCTTC.

The chain recombines TRBV25-1 with TRBJ2-6, with 8 bases matching TRBD1. V dropped 3 bases and J dropped 4; count of bases not matched to a gene: 11. The CDR3 spans 18 residues. Germline V gives CDR1 MGHDK, CDR2 SYGVNS. CDR3 region: CASSDPAGGLSGANVLTF. In DNA, the CDR3 is TGTGCCAGCAGTGACCCTGCAGGGGGCTTATCAGGGGCCAACGTCCTGACTTTC.

This chain joins TRBV6-1 and TRBJ1-5; 8 nucleotides align to TRBD1. The CDR3 length is 12 residues. Trimming cost V 4 bases and J 12 bases; bases outside gene matches: 5. CDR1 is MNHNS and CDR2 is SASEGT in the germline V gene. The DNA of the CDR3 is TGTGCCAGCAGTGGGGGACAGGTCGGCCAGCATTTT. Its translation is CASSGGQVGQHF.

The chain carries TRBV30 and TRBJ2-7, with 7 bases fitting TRBD1. CDR1 GTSNPN and CDR2 SVGIG come from the germline V gene (reference sequence). V shed 5 bases and J 1 base; nucleotides not matched to a gene: 2. The CDR3 length is 12 residues. In DNA form, the CDR3 reads TGTGCCTGGGGGGACAGATCCTACGAGCAGTACTTC. Amino acid sequence: CAWGDRSYEQYF.

The genes are TRBV27 and TRBJ2-7, with 12 bases fitting TRBD1. With 8 bases clipped from V and 10 bases from J, the junction kept 9 bases outside the gene matches. Germline CDR1 is MNHEY and CDR2 is SMNVEV (reference sequence). The CDR3 is 13 residues long. This chain's CDR3 is CASRPGGQGAQYF. The CDR3 region has the DNA TGTGCCAGCCGCCCTGGGGGACAGGGGGCTCAGTACTTC.

The V and J genes are TRBV15 and TRBJ2-7, with 10 bases identical to TRBD2. The CDR3 contains 18 residues. J gave up 5 bases and V 2 bases, and 15 bases lay outside the gene matches. CDR1 and CDR2 from the germline V gene are LNHNV and YYDKDF (reference sequence). CDR3 loop: CATSRKAGTSAKGDEQYF. The CDR3 DNA sequence: TGTGCCACCAGCAGAAAAGCGGGGACTAGCGCTAAGGGCGACGAGCAGTACTTC.

V gene TRBV9 combines with J gene TRBJ1-2; maybe TRBD1 (6 bases). Trimming left V 4 bases short and J 2 bases short, with 15 bases between. Germline values: CDR1 SGDLS, CDR2 YYNGEE. This CDR3 has 15 residues. The chain's CDR3 is CASSPGGRVNYGYTF. In nucleotides, the CDR3 is TGTGCCAGCAGCCCGGGGGGCAGGGTGAACTATGGCTACACCTTC.

In the case of this clone: The sample has other DNA sequences that encode this CDR3 too. This chain links TRBV27 with TRBJ2-7; D unclear. Germline loops: CDR1 MNHEY, CDR2 SMNVEV (reference sequence). The CDR3 totals 15 residues. With 2 bases removed from V and 1 base from J, the gap between germline ends came to 12 bases. The CDR3 loop is CASSLRGGGSYEQYF. The DNA for the CDR3 is TGTGCCAGCAGTTTACGAGGCGGCGGTTCCTACGAGCAGTACTTC.

The rearrangement uses TRBV7-9 and TRBJ2-7, with a weak D call TRBD2 (5 bases). Germline CDR1 and CDR2: SEHNR and FQNEAQ (reference sequence). Trimming shortened V by 5 bases and J by 2 bases, and 19 bases separated the two germline ends. The CDR3 is 16 amino acids. The CDR3 nucleotides read TGTGCCAGCAGCCCCTGGACGGGTGACGGGGCCTACGAGCAGTACTTC. Residues: CASSPWTGDGAYEQYF. Supplemented by reference TRBV7-9 and TRBJ2-7, the full variable domain reads DTGVSQNPRHKITKRGQNVTFRCDPISEHNRLYWYRQTLGQGPEFLTYFQNEAQLEKSRLLSDRFSAERPKGSFSTLEIQRTEQGDSAMYLCASSPWTGDGAYEQYFGPGTRLTVT.

V and J are TRBV28 and TRBJ2-4; either TRBD1 or TRBD2 may supply D (6 bases each). There are 14 residues in the CDR3. The V and J ends lost 5 bases and 8 bases respectively, with 16 bases between them. CDR1 and CDR2 from the germline V gene are MDHEN and SYDVKM. The CDR3 loop is CASSVLGGEDIQYF. The CDR3 DNA reads TGTGCCAGCAGTGTATTGGGGGGCGAGGACATTCAGTACTTC.

This clone showed up just a few times. The chain is built from TRBV7-9 and TRBJ1-1; D unclear. Trimming took 3 bases from V and 4 from J, leaving 3 bases between them. This CDR3 region has 11 residues. Germline values: CDR1 SEHNR, CDR2 FQNEAQ (reference sequence). The CDR3 DNA reads TGTGCCAGCAGCTTCCCCACTGAAGCTTTCTTT. Encoded protein: CASSFPTEAFF.

This clone has a single count. CDR3: CASSVWGDTRNEQFF. The CDR3 DNA reads TGTGCCAGCAGCGTATGGGGGGATACCAGGAATGAGCAGTTCTTC. The V gene is TRBV9, the J gene TRBJ2-1, with a weak D call TRBD2 (6 bases). Germline V gives CDR1 SGDLS, CDR2 YYNGEE. V dropped 1 base and J dropped 7 bases, with 15 bases sitting between them. The length of the CDR3 is 15 residues. The full variable domain, completed using reference TRBV9 and TRBJ2-1, is DSGVTQTPKHLITATGQRVTLRCSPRSGDLSVYWYQQSLDQGLQFLIQYYNGEERAKGNILERFSAQQFPDLHSELNLSSLELGDSALYFCASSVWGDTRNEQFFGPGTRLTVL.

The rearrangement joins TRBV6-4 to TRBJ2-7; D not resolved. CDR1 MRHNA and CDR2 SNTAGT come from the germline V gene. This CDR3 is 15 amino acids long. Trimming left V 5 bases short and J 3 bases short, with 17 bases between. CDR3 in DNA: TGTGCCAGCAGTAATCCGACCTTAGTTTTCTACGAGCAGTACTTC. Translating it yields CASSNPTLVFYEQYF.

This chain joins TRBV7-9 and TRBJ2-1; D is perhaps TRBD2 (6 bases). V was cut by 7 bases and J by 0 bases, with 16 bases left in between. Germline V lookup: CDR1 SEHNR, CDR2 FQNEAQ (reference sequence). This CDR3 is 16 amino acids long. The DNA of the CDR3 is TGTGCCAGCATCCCGGGGACTGCAAGCTCCTACAATGAGCAGTTCTTC. Translating gives CASIPGTASSYNEQFF.

V usage is TRBV2 and J usage is TRBJ2-5, with TRBD2 matching over 11 bases. V lost 8 bases to trimming and J lost 2 bases; unmatched junction nucleotides: 7. The V gene's germline CDR1 is SNHLY and CDR2 FYNNEI. The CDR3 contains 15 residues. The CDR3 here is CASRKTSGIQETQYF. CDR3 bases: TGTGCCAGCCGAAAGACTAGCGGGATTCAAGAGACCCAGTACTTC.

The chain employs TRBV13 and TRBJ2-7, with 11 positions matching TRBD1. Germline V lookup: CDR1 PRHDT, CDR2 FYEKMQ (reference sequence). CDR3 length equals 13 residues. The ends lost 8 bases at V and 3 bases at J; junction bases unmatched: 3. CDR3 nucleotide sequence: TGTGCCAGCGGGACAGGGGGAGACTACGAGCAGTACTTC. Its protein product is CASGTGGDYEQYF. Complete variable domain (other parts from reference TRBV13 and TRBJ2-7): AAGVIQSPRHLIKEKRETATLKCYPIPRHDTVYWYQQGPGQDPQFLISFYEKMQSDKGSIPDRFSAQQFSDYHSELNMSSLELGDSALYFCASGTGGDYEQYFGPGTRLTVT.

Comment on this clone: The junction shows a germline mismatch at one end, possibly a read error. This sequence joins TRBV12-5 and TRBJ1-2; weak D call: TRBD1 (6 bases). Germline lookup yields CDR1 LGHNT and CDR2 FRNRAP. The CDR3 contains 14 residues. CDR3 sequence: CASGLGGAVDGYTF. In DNA form, the CDR3 reads TGTGCTAGTGGATTGGGGGGGGCAGTTGATGGCTACACCTTC.

V is TRBV7-3 and J is TRBJ2-3, with 10 positions matching TRBD2. Germline lookup yields CDR1 SGHTA and CDR2 FQGTGA. The CDR3 spans 15 residues. The V gene end was trimmed by 2 bases and the J gene end by 6 bases; junction bases not matched to a gene: 5. The CDR3 DNA follows: TGTGCCAGCAGCTTACTAGCGGGAGCTTCGGATACGCAGTATTTT. Protein product: CASSLLAGASDTQYF. Looking up the rest from reference TRBV7-3 and TRBJ2-3 gives the full variable domain: GAGVSQTPSNKVTEKGKYVELRCDPISGHTALYWYRQSLGQGPEFLIYFQGTGAADDSGLPNDRFFAVRPEGSVSTLKIQRTERGDSAVYLCASSLLAGASDTQYFGPGTRLTVL.

The chain uses TRBV4-3 and TRBJ2-7, with 8 bases identical to TRBD2. Germline assignment: CDR1 LGHNA and CDR2 YSLEER. The CDR3 is 16 amino acids. V lost 0 bases to trimming and J lost 1 base; unmatched junction nucleotides: 5. The CDR3 protein is CASSQDLPSGSYEQYF. The CDR3 DNA is TGCGCCAGCAGCCAAGATCTGCCTAGCGGGTCCTACGAGCAGTACTTC.

V gene TRBV27 combines with J gene TRBJ1-5; no clear D gene. CDR3 length equals 16 residues. In germline, CDR1 is MNHEY, CDR2 SMNVEV (reference sequence). Deletions cut 5 bases from V and 0 bases from J, with 14 bases between. The CDR3 protein is CASSASRTYSNQPQHF. For the CDR3, the DNA is TGTGCCAGCAGTGCCTCCCGGACCTATAGCAATCAGCCCCAGCATTTT.

V usage is TRBV28 and J usage is TRBJ2-5; 7 positions match TRBD1. The CDR3 totals 15 residues. Germline trimming cut 3 bases from V and 1 base from J; bases unmatched to any gene: 5. Germline CDR1 and CDR2: MDHEN and SYDVKM. CDR3 bases: TGTGCCAGCAGTTTCATTACAGGGGCCCAAGAGACCCAGTACTTC. Its protein product is CASSFITGAQETQYF. The full variable domain, its missing parts supplied by reference TRBV28 and TRBJ2-5, is DVKVTQSSRYLVKRTGEKVFLECVQDMDHENMFWYRQDPGLGLRLIYFSYDVKMKEKGDIPEGYSVSREKKERFSLILESASTNQTSMYLCASSFITGAQETQYFGPGTRLLVL.